This TCR beta chain was sequenced during a study of cytomegalovirus exposure and HLA in healthy donors. Study details: The roughly 120 validation repertoires, a later analysis reported, used the same platform as the approximately 650 first-cohort repertoires.

Study findings and constraints: Specificity for CMV antigens was confirmed in vitro for a few of the CMV-associated chains. In the 120 validation repertoires, about 94% of cluster scores exceeded 0, per a later analysis.

Germline V gene lookup returns CDR1 LNHDA and CDR2 SQIVND (reference sequence). This CDR3 is 11 amino acids long. Trimming took off 5 bases at V and 8 bases at J, with 9 bases between the two ends. Comment on this clone: Its antigen is still unknown.

TCRdb's copy holds only in-frame clones and misses some; the assay was immunoSEQ multiplex PCR. The data show under 200,000 clones, under 90% seen once. The donors formed part of the approximately 110-subject validation cohort, distinct from the roughly 700-subject first cohort. The receptor comes from a man aged 18 to 30 in good health and CMV-seropositive. The genes are TRBV19 and TRBJ1-2; D unresolved. What was sequenced was PBMCs. DNA of the CDR3: TGTGCCAGTAGTTGGTTCGGGGGCTACACCTTC. This encodes CASSWFGGYTF.